Here is one T cell receptor (beta chain) with its context. TCRdb called the 5' RACE reads again in MiXCR, with one record for every CDR3 protein. The table has roughly 540,000 distinct CDR3 sequences, less than 25% seen once. This sample stems from a study of identical twins. The CDR3 extends over 16 amino acids. Trimming took off 5 bases at V and 0 bases at J, with 14 bases between the two ends. The germline gives CDR1 SEHNR, CDR2 FQNEAQ (reference sequence). The sample was also reused in another study, on T cells expressing NK-cell markers. According to that study: Just one sequenced donor of eight was HCMV-seronegative, while seven were seropositive.

The sequence derives from a woman aged 18-29 years in good health. The chain couples TRBV7-9 to TRBJ1-3; possibly TRBD1 for D (5 bases). Sequenced material: CD4+ T cells sorted from blood. CDR3 DNA: TGTGCCAGCAGCCCGCCGACGGGGGGCTCTGGAAACACCATATATTTT. This encodes CASSPPTGGSGNTIYF.